The 27 T cell receptor beta chains below all came from one sample that was sequenced in a study of blood T cell repertoires in COVID-19. Clones were sequenced by immunoSEQ multiplex PCR, and TCRdb holds only the in-frame ones, with some missing. The repertoire has over 100,000 clones, 79% of them found once; the top ten carry approximately 3.9%. Material: peripheral blood. All receptors derive from an elderly woman with acute or convalescent COVID-19.

This chain connects TRBV3-1 (or the pseudogene TRBV3-2) to TRBJ2-1; no clear D gene. The V end was cut by 3 bases, the J end by 6 bases, with 6 bases between. The CDR3 sequence is 12 residues long. The germline V gene has CDR1 LGHDT and CDR2 YNNKEL (reference sequence). The CDR3 loop is CASSHWPNEQFF. The CDR3 DNA reads as TGTGCCAGCAGCCACTGGCCCAATGAGCAGTTCTTC.

V is TRBV21-1 and J is TRBJ1-3; the DNA was not used to check the table's D call, TRBD1. TRBV21-1 is termed a pseudogene. CDR3 length equals 15 residues. The CDR3 region is CASSSRTDSGNTIYF. The DNA for the CDR3 is TGTGCCAGCAGCTCCAGGACAGATTCTGGAAACACCATATATTTT.

The V call is TRBV7-9, the J call TRBJ2-3; 8 bases agree with TRBD2. J lost 0 bases, V lost 3 bases, and 2 bases had no gene match. Germline values: CDR1 SEHNR, CDR2 FQNEAQ (reference sequence). The CDR3 extends over 15 amino acids. CDR3 sequence reads: CASSFSGRSTDTQYF. CDR3 DNA: TGTGCCAGCAGCTTCAGCGGGAGAAGCACAGATACGCAGTATTTT. Supplemented by reference TRBV7-9 and TRBJ2-3, the full variable domain reads DTGVSQNPRHKITKRGQNVTFRCDPISEHNRLYWYRQTLGQGPEFLTYFQNEAQLEKSRLLSDRFSAERPKGSFSTLEIQRTEQGDSAMYLCASSFSGRSTDTQYFGPGTRLTVL.

This rearrangement joins TRBV7-2 to TRBJ1-6; D is unclear. Trimming shortened V by 1 base and J by 10 bases, and 5 bases separated the two germline ends. CDR3 length: 12 amino acids. Germline lookup yields CDR1 SGHTA and CDR2 FQGNSA. The CDR3 bases are TGTGCCAGCAGCTTAGGTCCGTCACCCCTCCACTTT. Its translation: CASSLGPSPLHF.

This clone was seen a handful of times. This chain uses TRBV4-1 with TRBJ1-5; 11 nucleotides agree with TRBD1. This CDR3 has 15 residues. Germline CDR1 MGHRA, CDR2 YSYEKL. V lost 3 bases to trimming and J lost 10 bases; unmatched junction nucleotides: 8. The CDR3 region is CASSHSKDRGQPQHF. In DNA form, the CDR3 reads TGCGCCAGCAGCCATTCCAAGGACAGGGGGCAACCCCAGCATTTT.

This sequence joins TRBV11-2 and TRBJ1-5; 8 bases fit TRBD1. V was pared by 0 bases and J by 4 bases, with 2 bases of the junction left unmatched. CDR3 length: 15 residues. Looked up from germline, CDR1 is SGHAT and CDR2 is FQNNGV. The CDR3 protein is CASSLDTGGNQPQHF. The CDR3 DNA is TGTGCCAGCAGCTTAGATACAGGGGGAAATCAGCCCCAGCATTTT.

The rearrangement links TRBV9 to TRBJ2-3; 11 bases match TRBD2. J lost 8 bases, V lost 0 bases, and 8 bases had no gene match. CDR3 size: 16 residues. Germline CDR1 and CDR2: SGDLS and YYNGEE. The CDR3: CASSVVAGGPVGTQYF. DNA for the CDR3: TGTGCCAGCAGCGTAGTAGCGGGGGGGCCGGTGGGTACGCAGTATTTT.

The rearrangement uses TRBV9 and TRBJ2-1; possibly TRBD2 for D (5 bases). Trimming took off 0 bases at V and 4 bases at J, with 11 bases between the two ends. The CDR3 loop spans 15 amino acids. Germline assignment: CDR1 SGDLS and CDR2 YYNGEE. In DNA, the CDR3 is TGTGCCAGCAGCGTAGAGGGTGACTATTACAATGAGCAGTTCTTC. Protein sequence: CASSVEGDYYNEQFF.

The rearrangement uses TRBV7-2 and TRBJ2-3; a weak D match, TRBD1 (5 bases). This CDR3 has 13 residues. CDR1 is SGHTA and CDR2 is FQGNSA in the germline V gene. With 5 bases removed from V and 4 bases from J, the gap between germline ends came to 10 bases. Written as DNA, the CDR3 is TGTGCCAGCAGCGCAACAGGCCCAGATACGCAGTATTTT. It encodes CASSATGPDTQYF. The full variable domain, rest sourced from reference TRBV7-2 and TRBJ2-3, is GAGVSQSPSNKVTEKGKDVELRCDPISGHTALYWYRQSLGQGLEFLIYFQGNSAPDKSGLPSDRFSAERTGGSVSTLTIQRTQQEDSAVYLCASSATGPDTQYFGPGTRLTVL.

The V call is TRBV18, the J call TRBJ2-7; possible D gene TRBD2, 6 bases. Germline V gives CDR1 KGHSH, CDR2 LQKENI. The CDR3 consists of 12 residues. V lost 3 bases, J lost 7 bases, and 10 bases lay in between. CDR3: CASSPAREEQYF. Written as DNA, the CDR3 is TGTGCCAGCTCACCTGCCCGGGAGGAGCAGTACTTC.

The J gene is TRBJ1-1, the V gene TRBV10-2; TRBD1 agrees at 11 bases. This CDR3 is 14 amino acids long. Germline CDR1 WSHSY, CDR2 SAAADI. Trimming at V came to 9 bases and at J to 0 bases, leaving 3 bases not matched to a gene. CDR3 residues: CARDRGLMNTEAFF. The CDR3 DNA is TGCGCCAGGGACAGGGGGCTAATGAACACTGAAGCTTTCTTT.

The chain employs TRBV19 and TRBJ2-3; the D gene is possibly TRBD1 (5 bases). The V end lost 5 bases, the J end lost 1 base, and 10 bases lay between the germline ends. Germline CDR1 is LNHDA and CDR2 is SQIVND (reference sequence). The CDR3 consists of 14 residues. DNA of the CDR3: TGTGCCAGTAGTGACGACAGACGCACAGATACGCAGTATTTT. Translating it yields CASSDDRRTDTQYF.

The gene calls are TRBV29-1 and TRBJ2-2; a possible D gene is TRBD1 (6 bases). The germline V gene has CDR1 SQVTM and CDR2 ANQGSEA. CDR3 length equals 13 residues. V lost 4 bases, J lost 7 bases, and 13 bases lay in between. The DNA for the CDR3 is TGCAGCGTTGTGACAGGAGGTGGCGGGGAGCTGTTTTTT. It codes for CSVVTGGGGELFF.

This chain joins TRBV7-8 and TRBJ2-1; 10 bases map to TRBD1. Unmatched junction bases numbered 11, after V lost 6 bases and J lost 6 bases. The length of the CDR3 is 16 residues. Germline V gene data show CDR1 as SGHVS and CDR2 as FQNEAQ. The CDR3 here is CASSLADRGMRNEQFF. The DNA of the CDR3 is TGTGCCAGCAGTCTAGCGGACAGGGGGATGCGCAATGAGCAGTTCTTC. The full variable domain, with the rest looked up from reference TRBV7-8 and TRBJ2-1, is GAGVSQSPRYKVAKRGQDVALRCDPISGHVSLFWYQQALGQGPEFLTYFQNEAQLDKSGLPSDRFFAERPEGSVSTLKIQRTQQEDSAVYLCASSLADRGMRNEQFFGPGTRLTVL.

This clone has a handful of counts. V gene TRBV18 combines with J gene TRBJ2-1; D possibly corresponds to TRBD2 (5 bases). Germline CDR1 is KGHSH and CDR2 is LQKENI. The CDR3 runs 14 residues. Trimming stripped 3 bases from V and 5 bases from J, with 11 bases between. CDR3 sequence reads: CASSPSLADNEQFF. CDR3 coding DNA: TGTGCCAGCTCACCGTCGCTAGCCGACAATGAGCAGTTCTTC.

The rearrangement links TRBV28 to TRBJ1-2, with D possibly being TRBD1 (6 bases). CDR3 length: 15 amino acids. V was cut by 3 bases and J by 5 bases, with 16 bases left in between. Germline lookup yields CDR1 MDHEN and CDR2 SYDVKM. The CDR3 loop is CASSFPPFQGYGYTF. Here the CDR3 DNA reads TGTGCCAGCAGTTTCCCCCCGTTTCAGGGGTATGGCTACACCTTC.

The chain recombines TRBV19 with TRBJ1-4; TRBD1 matches 12 bases. The junction had 1 base not matched to a gene; V was cut back by 3 bases and J by 8 bases. The CDR3 loop spans 14 amino acids. Germline lookup yields CDR1 LNHDA and CDR2 SQIVND (reference sequence). CDR3 DNA: TGTGCCAGTAGTATTGGGACAGGGGGCGAAAAACTGTTTTTT. Translating gives CASSIGTGGEKLFF.

This sequence joins TRBV5-6 and TRBJ2-7; 7 positions agree with TRBD1. With 2 bases clipped from V and 8 bases from J, the junction kept 10 bases outside the gene matches. Germline V gives CDR1 SGHDT, CDR2 YYEEEE. CDR3 length: 14 amino acids. CDR3 nucleotides: TGTGCCAGCAGCTTCACAGGGGTTCTTGAGAAGCAGTACTTC. Translating it yields CASSFTGVLEKQYF.

V and J are TRBV20-1 and TRBJ1-2, with a tentative D call TRBD1 (6 bases). This CDR3 is built from 11 residues. V dropped 6 bases and J dropped 5 bases, with 10 bases sitting between them. Germline loops: CDR1 DFQATT, CDR2 SNEGSKA (reference sequence). CDR3 nucleotide sequence: TGCAGTGCCCACACAGGGTATGGCTACACCTTC. It specifies CSAHTGYGYTF.

The chain links TRBV9 to TRBJ2-7; D gene unclear. Deletions cut 4 bases from V and 0 bases from J, with 5 bases between. Germline V lookup: CDR1 SGDLS, CDR2 YYNGEE. CDR3 length: 12 residues. The CDR3 here is CASSPSSYEQYF. CDR3 DNA sequence: TGTGCCAGCAGCCCGAGCTCCTACGAGCAGTACTTC.

The chain carries TRBV23-1 and TRBJ2-1; possible D gene TRBD1, 6 bases. TRBV23-1 is an ORF, with its function uncertain. The CDR3 consists of 12 residues. Trimming took off 4 bases at V and 8 bases at J, with 9 bases between the two ends. As DNA, the CDR3 is TGCGCCAGCAGTCGTAGGGGGTATGAGCAGTTCTTC. Encoded protein: CASSRRGYEQFF.

The chain carries TRBV6-2 or TRBV6-3 and TRBJ2-1, with TRBD2 matching over 8 bases. CDR1 and CDR2 from the germline V gene are MNHEY and SVGEGT. The CDR3 covers 17 residues. V was pared by 4 bases and J by 8 bases, with 16 bases of the junction left unmatched. The CDR3 sequence is CASSLRGRGTRSDEQFF. The CDR3 DNA sequence: TGTGCCAGCAGTTTGAGAGGCCGTGGGACTAGATCGGATGAGCAGTTCTTC.

As for this clone: Other DNA sequences of this sample code for an identical CDR3. The rearrangement joins TRBV18 to TRBJ2-5, with D maybe TRBD1 (6 bases). CDR1 and CDR2 from the germline V gene are KGHSH and LQKENI. V was cut by 3 bases and J by 2 bases, with 7 bases left in between. The CDR3 sequence is 13 residues long. The DNA for the CDR3 is TGTGCCAGCTCACCCGGACAGCAAGAGACCCAGTACTTC. Translated, it gives CASSPGQQETQYF.

V is TRBV2 and J is TRBJ1-3; a weak D match, TRBD1 (6 bases). The ends were cut back, 2 bases at V and 2 bases at J, with 13 bases in the middle. CDR3 size: 16 residues. CDR1 and CDR2 (germline): SNHLY, FYNNEI. The CDR3 is CASSELQGIPGNTIYF. CDR3 bases: TGTGCCAGCAGTGAACTTCAGGGGATACCTGGAAACACCATATATTTT.

Only one count was recorded for this clone. This sequence joins TRBV30 and TRBJ1-5; D perhaps matches TRBD1 (6 bases). This CDR3 has 13 amino acids. The V end lost 2 bases, the J end lost 4 bases, and 9 bases lay between the germline ends. Germline V gene lookup returns CDR1 GTSNPN and CDR2 SVGIG (reference sequence). The CDR3 sequence is CAWSLGANQPQHF. DNA of the CDR3: TGTGCCTGGAGTTTGGGGGCTAATCAGCCCCAGCATTTT.

This clone was seen only once. The V and J genes are TRBV2 and TRBJ2-3; D perhaps matches TRBD2 (5 bases). The V gene's germline CDR1 is SNHLY and CDR2 FYNNEI. The CDR3 sequence is 13 residues long. Trimming removed 7 bases from V and 3 bases from J, with 11 bases in between. The CDR3 nucleotides read TGTGCCAGCACCGCAACTAGGACAGATACGCAGTATTTT. Translation gives CASTATRTDTQYF.

The chain combines TRBV5-1 with TRBJ1-1, with TRBD1 as a possible D gene (6 bases). CDR1 and CDR2 (germline): SGHRS, YFSETQ. The CDR3 is 13 amino acids. V was clipped by 9 bases and J by 5 bases, with 17 bases between them. CDR3: CATSTGLRTEAFF. The CDR3 nucleotides are TGCGCCACCTCCACAGGGTTGAGGACTGAAGCTTTCTTT.